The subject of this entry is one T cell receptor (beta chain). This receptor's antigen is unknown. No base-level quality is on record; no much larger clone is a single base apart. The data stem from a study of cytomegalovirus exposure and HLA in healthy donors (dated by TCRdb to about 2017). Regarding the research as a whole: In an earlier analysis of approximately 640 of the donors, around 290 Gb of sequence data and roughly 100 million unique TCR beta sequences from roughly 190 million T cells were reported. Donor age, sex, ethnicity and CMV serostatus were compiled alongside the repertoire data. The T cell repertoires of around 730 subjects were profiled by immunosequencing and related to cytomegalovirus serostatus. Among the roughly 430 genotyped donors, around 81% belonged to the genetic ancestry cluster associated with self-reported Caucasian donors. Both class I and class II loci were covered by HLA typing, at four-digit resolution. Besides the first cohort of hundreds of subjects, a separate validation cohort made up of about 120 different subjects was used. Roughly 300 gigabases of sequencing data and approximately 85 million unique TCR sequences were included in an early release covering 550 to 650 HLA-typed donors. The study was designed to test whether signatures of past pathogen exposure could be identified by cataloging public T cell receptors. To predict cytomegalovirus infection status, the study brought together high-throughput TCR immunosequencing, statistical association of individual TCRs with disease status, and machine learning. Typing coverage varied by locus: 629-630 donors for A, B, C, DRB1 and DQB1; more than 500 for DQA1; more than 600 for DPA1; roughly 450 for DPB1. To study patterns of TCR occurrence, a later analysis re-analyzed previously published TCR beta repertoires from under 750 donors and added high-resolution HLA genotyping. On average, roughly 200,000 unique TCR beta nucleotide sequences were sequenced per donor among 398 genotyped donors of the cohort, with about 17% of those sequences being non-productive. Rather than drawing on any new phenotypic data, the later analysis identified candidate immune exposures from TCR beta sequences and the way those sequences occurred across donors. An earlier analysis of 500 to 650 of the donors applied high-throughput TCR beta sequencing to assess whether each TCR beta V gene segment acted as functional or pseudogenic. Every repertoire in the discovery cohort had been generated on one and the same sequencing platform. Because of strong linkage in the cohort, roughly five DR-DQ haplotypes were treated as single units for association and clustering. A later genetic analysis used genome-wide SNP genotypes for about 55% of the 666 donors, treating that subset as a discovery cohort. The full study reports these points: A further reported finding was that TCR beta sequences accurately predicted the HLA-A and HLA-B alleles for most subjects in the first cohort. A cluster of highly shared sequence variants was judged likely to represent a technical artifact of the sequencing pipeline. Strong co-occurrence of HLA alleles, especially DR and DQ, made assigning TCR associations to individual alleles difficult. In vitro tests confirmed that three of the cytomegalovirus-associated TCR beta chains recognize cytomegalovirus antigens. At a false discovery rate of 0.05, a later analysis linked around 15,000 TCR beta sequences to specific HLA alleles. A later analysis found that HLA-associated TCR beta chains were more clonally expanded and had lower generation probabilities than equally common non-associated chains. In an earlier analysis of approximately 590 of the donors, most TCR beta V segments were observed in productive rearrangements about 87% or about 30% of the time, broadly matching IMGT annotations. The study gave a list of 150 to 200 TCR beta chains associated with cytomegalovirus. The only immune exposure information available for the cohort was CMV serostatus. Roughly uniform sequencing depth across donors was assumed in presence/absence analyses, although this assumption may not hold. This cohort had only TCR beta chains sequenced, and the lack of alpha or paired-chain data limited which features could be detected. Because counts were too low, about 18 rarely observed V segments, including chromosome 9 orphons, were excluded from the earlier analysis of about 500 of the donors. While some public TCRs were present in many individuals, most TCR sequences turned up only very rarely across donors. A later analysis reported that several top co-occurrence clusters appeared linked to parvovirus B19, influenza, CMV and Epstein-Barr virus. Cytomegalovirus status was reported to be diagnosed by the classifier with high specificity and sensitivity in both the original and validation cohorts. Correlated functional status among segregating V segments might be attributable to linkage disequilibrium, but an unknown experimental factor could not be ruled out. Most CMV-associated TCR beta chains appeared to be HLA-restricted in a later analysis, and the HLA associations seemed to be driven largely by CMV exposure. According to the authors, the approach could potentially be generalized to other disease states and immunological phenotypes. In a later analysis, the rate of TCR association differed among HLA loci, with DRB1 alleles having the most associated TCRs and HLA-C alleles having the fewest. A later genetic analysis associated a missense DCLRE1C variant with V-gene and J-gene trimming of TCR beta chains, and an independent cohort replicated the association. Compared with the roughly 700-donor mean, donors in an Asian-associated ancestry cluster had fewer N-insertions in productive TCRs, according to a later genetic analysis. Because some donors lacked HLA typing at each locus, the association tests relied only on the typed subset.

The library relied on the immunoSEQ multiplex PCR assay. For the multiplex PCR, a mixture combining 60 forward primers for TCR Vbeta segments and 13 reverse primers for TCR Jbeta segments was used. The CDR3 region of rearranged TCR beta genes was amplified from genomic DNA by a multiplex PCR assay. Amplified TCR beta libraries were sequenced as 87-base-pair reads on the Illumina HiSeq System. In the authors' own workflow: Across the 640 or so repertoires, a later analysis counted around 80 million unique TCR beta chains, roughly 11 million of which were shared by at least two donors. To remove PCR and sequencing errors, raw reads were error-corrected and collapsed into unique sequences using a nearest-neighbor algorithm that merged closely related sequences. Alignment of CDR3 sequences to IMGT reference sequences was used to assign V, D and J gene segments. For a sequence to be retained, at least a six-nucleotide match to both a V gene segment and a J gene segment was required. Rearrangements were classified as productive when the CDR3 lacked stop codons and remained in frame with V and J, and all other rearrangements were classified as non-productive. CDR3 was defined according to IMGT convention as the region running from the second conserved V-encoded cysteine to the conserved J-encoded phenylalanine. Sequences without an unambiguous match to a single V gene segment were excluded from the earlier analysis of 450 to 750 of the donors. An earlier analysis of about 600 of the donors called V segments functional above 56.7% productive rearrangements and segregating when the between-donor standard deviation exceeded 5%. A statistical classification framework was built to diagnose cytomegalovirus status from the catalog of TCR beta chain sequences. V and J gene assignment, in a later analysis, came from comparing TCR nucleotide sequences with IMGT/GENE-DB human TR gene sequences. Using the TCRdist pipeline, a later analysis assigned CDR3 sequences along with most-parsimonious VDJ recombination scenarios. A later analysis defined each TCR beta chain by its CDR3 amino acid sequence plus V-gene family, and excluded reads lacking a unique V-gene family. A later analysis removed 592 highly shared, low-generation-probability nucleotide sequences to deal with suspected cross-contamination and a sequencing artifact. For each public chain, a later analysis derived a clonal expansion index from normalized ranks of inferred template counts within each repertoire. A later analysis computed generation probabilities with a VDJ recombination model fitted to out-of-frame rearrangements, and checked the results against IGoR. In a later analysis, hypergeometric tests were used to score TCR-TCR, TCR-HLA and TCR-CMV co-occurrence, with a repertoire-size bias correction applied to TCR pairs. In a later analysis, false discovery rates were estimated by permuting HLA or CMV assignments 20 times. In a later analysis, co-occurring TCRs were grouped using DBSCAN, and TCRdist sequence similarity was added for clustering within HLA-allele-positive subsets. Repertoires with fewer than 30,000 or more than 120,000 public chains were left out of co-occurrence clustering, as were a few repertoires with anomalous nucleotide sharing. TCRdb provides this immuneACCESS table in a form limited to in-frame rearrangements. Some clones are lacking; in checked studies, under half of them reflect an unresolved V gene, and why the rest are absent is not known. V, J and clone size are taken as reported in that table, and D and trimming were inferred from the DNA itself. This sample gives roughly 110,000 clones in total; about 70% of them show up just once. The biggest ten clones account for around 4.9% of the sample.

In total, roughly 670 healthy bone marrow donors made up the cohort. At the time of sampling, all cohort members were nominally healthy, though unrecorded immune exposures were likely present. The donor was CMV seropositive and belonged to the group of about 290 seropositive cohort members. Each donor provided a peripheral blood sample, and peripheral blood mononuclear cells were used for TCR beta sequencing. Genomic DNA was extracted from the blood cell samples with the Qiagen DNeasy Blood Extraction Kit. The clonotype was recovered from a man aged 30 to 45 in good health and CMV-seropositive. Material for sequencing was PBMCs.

The DNA sequence is as follows: TGTGCCAGCAGTTTATTACCGAGCTCCTATAATTCACCCCTCCACTTT. Its coded protein is CASSLLPSSYNSPLHF. Recombination connected TRBV27 to TRBJ1-6; too little of a D gene remains to name it. V sheds 1 base and J sheds 0 bases, leaving 7 bases between their ends. CDR1 and CDR2, looked up from the germline V gene (reference sequence), are MNHEY and SMNVEV. From the cysteine through the phenylalanine, the CDR3 covers 16 amino acids. Left in the record is the CDR3 DNA by itself, 48 bases read in frame from the first base.